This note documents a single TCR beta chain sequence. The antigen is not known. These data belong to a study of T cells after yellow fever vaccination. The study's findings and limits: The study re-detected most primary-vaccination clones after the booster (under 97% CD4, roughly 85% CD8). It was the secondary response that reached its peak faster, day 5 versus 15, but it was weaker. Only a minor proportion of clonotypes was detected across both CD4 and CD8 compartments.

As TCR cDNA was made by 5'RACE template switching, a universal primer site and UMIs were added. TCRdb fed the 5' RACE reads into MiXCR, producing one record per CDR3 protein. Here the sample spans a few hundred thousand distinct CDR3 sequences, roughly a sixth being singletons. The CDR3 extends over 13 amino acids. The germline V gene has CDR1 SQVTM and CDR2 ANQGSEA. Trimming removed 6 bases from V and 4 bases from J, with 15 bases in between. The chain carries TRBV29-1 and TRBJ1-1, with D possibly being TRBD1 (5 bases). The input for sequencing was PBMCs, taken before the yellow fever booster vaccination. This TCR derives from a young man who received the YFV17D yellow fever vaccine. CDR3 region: CSVLGGVFTEAFF. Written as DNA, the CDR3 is TGCAGCGTCCTCGGGGGGGTTTTCACTGAAGCTTTCTTT. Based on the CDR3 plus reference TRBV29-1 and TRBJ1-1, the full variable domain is SAVISQKPSRDICQRGTSLTIQCQVDSQVTMMFWYRQQPGQSLTLIATANQGSEATYESGFVIDKFPISRPNLTFSTLTVSNMSPEDSSIYLCSVLGGVFTEAFFGQGTRLTVV.